The 21 T cell receptor beta chains listed next were all sequenced from one sample in a study of blood T cells in healthy people across ages. For the second PCR, which ran for about 7 to 11 cycles, a sample-barcoded 5' primer and a J-beta primer mix were used. TCRdb redid the calling of the 5' RACE reads with MiXCR, one entry per CDR3 protein. The table includes roughly 1.5 million distinct CDR3 sequences, 40% to 45% detected once. Input material: blood. The receptors were sampled from a young woman in good health.

The chain carries TRBV28 and TRBJ2-5; D call uncertain. The germline CDR1 and CDR2 sequences are MDHEN and SYDVKM. V was trimmed by 1 base and J by 1 base, leaving 10 bases between them. The CDR3 extends over 15 amino acids. The CDR3 DNA reads as TGTGCCAGCAGTTTATTCGGCAGCCCCCAAGAGACCCAGTACTTC. Translated, it gives CASSLFGSPQETQYF. Drawing the rest from reference TRBV28 and TRBJ2-5, the complete variable domain is DVKVTQSSRYLVKRTGEKVFLECVQDMDHENMFWYRQDPGLGLRLIYFSYDVKMKEKGDIPEGYSVSREKKERFSLILESASTNQTSMYLCASSLFGSPQETQYFGPGTRLLVL.

This clonotype has a count of ten or more. The V call is TRBV12-3 or TRBV12-4, the J call TRBJ2-7; 8 bases are shared with TRBD1. The J segment lost 3 bases and the V segment lost 6 bases, leaving 4 bases of the junction unmatched. This CDR3 has 13 residues. This chain's CDR3 is CASSSGQGYEQYF. CDR3 sequence (DNA): TGTGCCAGCAGCTCAGGACAGGGCTACGAGCAGTACTTC.

The chain carries TRBV25-1 and TRBJ2-2; no definite D call. Germline loops: CDR1 MGHDK, CDR2 SYGVNS. CDR3 length: 14 residues. The V end lost 5 bases, the J end lost 3 bases, and 10 bases lay between the germline ends. The CDR3 DNA sequence: TGTGCCAGCAGTCGAACTGGGGACACCGGGGAGCTGTTTTTT. Amino acids: CASSRTGDTGELFF.

This clonotype was counted a few times. The chain has TRBV12-3 or TRBV12-4 and TRBJ2-7; 9 bases line up with TRBD2. There are 16 residues in the CDR3. Trimming took 7 bases from V and 5 from J; bases not matched to a gene: 15. CDR3 nucleotides: TGTGCCAGCACCCGTTCTACCCTAGCGGGAAGTGACGAGCAGTACTTC. It translates to CASTRSTLAGSDEQYF.

The J gene is TRBJ1-1, the V gene TRBV7-2; possibly TRBD1 for D (6 bases). This CDR3 is built from 14 residues. Germline values: CDR1 SGHTA, CDR2 FQGNSA. With 4 bases removed from V and 5 bases from J, the gap between germline ends came to 14 bases. This CDR3 reads CASSSRTVLTEAFF. DNA of the CDR3: TGTGCCAGCAGCTCAAGGACAGTTTTGACTGAAGCTTTCTTT.

DNA of the CDR3: TGTGCCAGCAGGCCCCTCGGGGCTACCGGCTACACCTTC. This codes for CASRPLGATGYTF. V and J are TRBV12-3 or TRBV12-4 and TRBJ1-2; D perhaps matches TRBD1 (5 bases). The CDR3 has 13 amino acids. Trimming took 6 bases from V and 8 from J, leaving 16 bases between them.

This clonotype was picked up a small number of times. J is TRBJ2-5 and V is TRBV10-3, with 12 bases identical to TRBD2. The assigned J gene may be wrong: the sequence end matches TRBJ2-7 better. Germline V CDR1 and CDR2: ENHRY, SYGVKD. The CDR3 contains 15 residues. The DNA of the CDR3 is TGTGCCATCAGTGAAAACCTAGCGGGGGGGTACGAGCAGTACTTC. Encoded protein: CAISENLAGGYEQYF.

Concerning this clonotype: No conserved phenylalanine or tryptophan is present at the end of the CDR3, so a read error is the likely explanation. The gene calls are TRBV20-1 and TRBJ2-1, with D unresolved. CDR3 size: 15 residues. Trimming took off 0 bases at V and 1 base at J, with 10 bases between the two ends. Germline-derived CDR1 and CDR2 are DFQATT and SNEGSKA (reference sequence). CDR3 bases: TGCAGTGCTAGAGATTTGGCCATTTCCTACAATGAGCAGTTCTTG. Translated, it gives CSARDLAISYNEQFL.

This clonotype was seen a few times. V gene TRBV20-1 combines with J gene TRBJ1-2, with 9 nucleotides matching TRBD1. Germline-derived CDR1 and CDR2 are DFQATT and SNEGSKA (reference sequence). There are 12 residues in the CDR3. Losses at the gene ends were 5 bases for V and 7 bases for J; bases not matched to a gene: 5. The CDR3 spells CSAGTGTGGYTF. DNA of the CDR3: TGCAGTGCTGGGACAGGGACGGGTGGCTACACCTTC.

This clonotype was detected a few times. The chain combines TRBV4-1 with TRBJ2-7, with D hard to call. The V gene lost 0 bases and the J gene lost 0 bases, with 6 bases spanning the gap. This CDR3 comprises 14 residues. Germline values: CDR1 MGHRA, CDR2 YSYEKL. The CDR3 loop reads CASSQEMSSYEQYF. The CDR3 nucleotides are TGCGCCAGCAGCCAAGAAATGTCCTCCTACGAGCAGTACTTC.

This chain uses TRBV20-1 with TRBJ1-2; TRBD1 might be the D (6 bases). The germline gives CDR1 DFQATT, CDR2 SNEGSKA (reference sequence). The CDR3 sequence is 13 residues long. Trimming cost V 1 base and J 8 bases, with 14 bases left between them. The CDR3 sequence is CSARVGGVEGYTF. DNA for the CDR3: TGCAGTGCTAGAGTAGGGGGAGTGGAGGGCTACACCTTC.

In this sample, this clonotype turned up a few times. The DNA of the CDR3 is TGTGCCAGCAGCTTATTCTTGGGTTCGAACACCGGGGAGCTGTTTTTT. It yields the protein CASSLFLGSNTGELFF. The genes are TRBV7-8 and TRBJ2-2; no clear D gene. The CDR3 is made up of 16 amino acids. Between the trimmed V and J ends, which lost 2 bases and 0 bases, there was a span of 10 bases. Germline CDR1 reads SGHVS; CDR2 reads FQNEAQ.

This chain uses TRBV6-5 with TRBJ1-1; D gene unclear. The CDR3 runs 16 residues. V lost 0 bases to trimming and J lost 5 bases, with 16 bases between them. The germline V gene encodes CDR1 MNHEY and CDR2 SVGAGI. The CDR3 nucleotides read TGTGCCAGCAGTTACTCGAGGTCCCTGTTTGGGACTGAAGCTTTCTTT. As protein: CASSYSRSLFGTEAFF.

In its sample, this clonotype was seen once. The chain employs TRBV29-1 and TRBJ2-3; 7 bases agree with TRBD2. CDR3 length: 12 residues. Germline CDR1 and CDR2: SQVTM and ANQGSEA. Germline trimming cut 7 bases from V and 9 bases from J; bases unmatched to any gene: 10. The CDR3 region has the DNA TGCAGCGCCGGAAGGGCGGGAGAAACGCAGTATTTT. Its translation: CSAGRAGETQYF.

This chain joins TRBV7-2 and TRBJ2-3; 9 bases are a match to TRBD1. The CDR3 spans 18 residues. Germline V gene lookup returns CDR1 SGHTA and CDR2 FQGNSA. V dropped 3 bases and J dropped 5; count of bases not matched to a gene: 15. The CDR3 coding sequence is TGTGCCAGCAGCTTCCTCGGACAGGGGCCAATCCTCATAGATACGCAGTATTTT. Translated, it gives CASSFLGQGPILIDTQYF. The whole variable domain, remainder taken from reference TRBV7-2 and TRBJ2-3, is GAGVSQSPSNKVTEKGKDVELRCDPISGHTALYWYRQSLGQGLEFLIYFQGNSAPDKSGLPSDRFSAERTGGSVSTLTIQRTQQEDSAVYLCASSFLGQGPILIDTQYFGPGTRLTVL.

The CDR3 coding sequence is TGTGCCCCCCATTGGTACGAGCAGTACTTC. It translates to CAPHWYEQYF. The chain combines TRBV27 with TRBJ2-4, with D hard to call. The J call may be in error: the DNA end matches TRBJ2-7 better. Germline CDR1 is MNHEY and CDR2 is SMNVEV (reference sequence). CDR3 size: 10 residues.

V and J are TRBV10-3 and TRBJ2-5; D is perhaps TRBD1 (5 bases). Trimming removed 6 bases at V and 1 base at J, with 9 bases between. Germline-derived CDR1 and CDR2 are ENHRY and SYGVKD. This CDR3 has 13 residues. The CDR3, as DNA: TGTGCCATCAGAGGGGTCGGCCAAGAGACCCAGTACTTC. Its translation: CAIRGVGQETQYF.

The rearrangement uses TRBV4-3 and TRBJ2-2, with D possibly being TRBD1 (6 bases). V shed 0 bases and J shed 3 bases, with 11 bases lying between them. CDR1 LGHNA and CDR2 YSLEER come from the germline V gene. The CDR3 has 16 amino acids. CDR3 sequence reads: CASSQDGTPYTGELFF. The CDR3 DNA is TGCGCCAGCAGCCAAGACGGGACACCGTACACCGGGGAGCTGTTTTTT.

This clonotype was seen a handful of times. The chain joins TRBV20-1 to TRBJ1-1; possible D gene TRBD1, 5 bases. CDR3 size: 14 residues. Trimming pared 3 bases from V and 1 base from J, leaving 12 bases between. The germline CDR1 and CDR2 sequences are DFQATT and SNEGSKA (reference sequence). This CDR3 reads CSARETVPNTEAFF. As DNA, the CDR3 is TGCAGTGCTAGGGAGACAGTTCCGAACACTGAAGCTTTCTTT.

This clonotype came up a few times. The CDR3 nucleotides are TGCAGTGCGCCGGGACGGATGAACACTGAAGCTTTCTTT. As protein: CSAPGRMNTEAFF. The chain employs TRBV20-1 and TRBJ1-1; tentatively, D is TRBD1 (5 bases). The CDR3 is 13 amino acids. Germline CDR1 reads DFQATT; CDR2 reads SNEGSKA (reference sequence). Between the trimmed V and J ends, which lost 6 bases and 0 bases, there was a span of 11 bases.

Only one count was recorded for this clonotype. At one boundary the junction diverges from the germline segment, which might be a read error. The rearrangement links TRBV25-1 to TRBJ2-7; tentative D call: TRBD1 (5 bases). The CDR3 extends over 14 amino acids. Germline V gene lookup returns CDR1 MGHDK and CDR2 SYGVNS. CDR3 protein: CASRDSGQFYEQYF. In nucleotides, the CDR3 is TGTGCCAGCCGTGATTCAGGACAATTCTACGAGCAGTACTTC.